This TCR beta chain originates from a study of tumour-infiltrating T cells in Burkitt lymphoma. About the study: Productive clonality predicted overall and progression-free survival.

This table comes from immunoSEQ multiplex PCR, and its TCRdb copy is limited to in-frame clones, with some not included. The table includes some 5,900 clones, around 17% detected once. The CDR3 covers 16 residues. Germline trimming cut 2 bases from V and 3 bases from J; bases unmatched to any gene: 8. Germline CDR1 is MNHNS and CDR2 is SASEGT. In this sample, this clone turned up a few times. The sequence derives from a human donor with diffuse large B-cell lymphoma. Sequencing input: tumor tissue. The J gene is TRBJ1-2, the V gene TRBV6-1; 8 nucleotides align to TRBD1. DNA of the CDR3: TGTGCCAGCAGTGAATACGGCAGGGGGCGAGACTATGGCTACACCTTC. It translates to CASSEYGRGRDYGYTF.